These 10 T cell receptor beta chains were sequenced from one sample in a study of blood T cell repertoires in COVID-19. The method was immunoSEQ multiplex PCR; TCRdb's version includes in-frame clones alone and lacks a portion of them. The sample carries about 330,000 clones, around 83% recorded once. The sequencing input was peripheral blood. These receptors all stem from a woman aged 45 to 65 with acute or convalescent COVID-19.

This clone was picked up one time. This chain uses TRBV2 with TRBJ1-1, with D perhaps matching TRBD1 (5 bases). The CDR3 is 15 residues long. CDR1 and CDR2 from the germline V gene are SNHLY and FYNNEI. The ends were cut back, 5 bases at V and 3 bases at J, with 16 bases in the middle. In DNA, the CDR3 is TGTGCCAGCAGTTACTCCAGGGCTCGGGACACTGAAGCTTTCTTT. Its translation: CASSYSRARDTEAFF.

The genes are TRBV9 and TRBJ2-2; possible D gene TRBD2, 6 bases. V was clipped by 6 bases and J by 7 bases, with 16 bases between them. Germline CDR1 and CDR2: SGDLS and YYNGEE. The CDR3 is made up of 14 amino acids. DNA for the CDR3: TGTGCCAGCACCCTCGGGAGTCAAGGCGGGGAGCTGTTTTTT. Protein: CASTLGSQGGELFF.

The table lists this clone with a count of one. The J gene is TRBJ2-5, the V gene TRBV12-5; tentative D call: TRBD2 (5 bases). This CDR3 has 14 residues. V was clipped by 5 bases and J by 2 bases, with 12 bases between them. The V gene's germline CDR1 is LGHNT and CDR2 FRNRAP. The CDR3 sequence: CASGQSGVQETQYF. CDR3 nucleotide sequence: TGTGCTAGTGGTCAATCCGGGGTACAAGAGACCCAGTACTTC.

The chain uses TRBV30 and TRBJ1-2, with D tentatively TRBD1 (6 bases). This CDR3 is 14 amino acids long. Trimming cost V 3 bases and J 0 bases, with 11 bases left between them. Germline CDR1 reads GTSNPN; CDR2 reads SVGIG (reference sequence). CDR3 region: CAWRQGLANYGYTF. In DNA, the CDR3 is TGTGCCTGGAGGCAGGGGCTAGCTAACTATGGCTACACCTTC.

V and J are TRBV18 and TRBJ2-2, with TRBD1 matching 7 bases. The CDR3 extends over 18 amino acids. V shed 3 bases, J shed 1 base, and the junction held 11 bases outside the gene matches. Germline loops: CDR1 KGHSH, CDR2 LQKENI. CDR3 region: CASSPRVGQGENTGELFF. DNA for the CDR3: TGTGCCAGCTCACCCCGGGTCGGCCAGGGGGAGAACACCGGGGAGCTGTTTTTT.

The CDR3 region is CASSPRQSNTGELFF. The CDR3 DNA is TGTGCCAGCAGCCCCCGACAGTCGAACACCGGGGAGCTGTTTTTT. The chain is built from TRBV9 and TRBJ2-2, with D maybe TRBD1 (5 bases). The CDR3 is 15 residues long. The V and J ends lost 4 bases and 0 bases respectively, with 10 bases between them. Germline CDR1 SGDLS, CDR2 YYNGEE.

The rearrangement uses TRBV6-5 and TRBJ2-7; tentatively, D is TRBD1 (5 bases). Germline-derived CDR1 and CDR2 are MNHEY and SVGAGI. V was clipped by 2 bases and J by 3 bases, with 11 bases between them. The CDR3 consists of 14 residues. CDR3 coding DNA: TGTGCCAGCAGTTACAAGATTGACAGCTACGAGCAGTACGTC. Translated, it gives CASSYKIDSYEQYV.

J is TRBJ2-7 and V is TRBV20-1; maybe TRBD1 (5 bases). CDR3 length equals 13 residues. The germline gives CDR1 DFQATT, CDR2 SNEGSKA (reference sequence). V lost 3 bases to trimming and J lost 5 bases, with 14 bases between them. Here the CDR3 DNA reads TGCAGTGCTAGTGACGGACATCTCAACGAGCAGTACTTC. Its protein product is CSASDGHLNEQYF.

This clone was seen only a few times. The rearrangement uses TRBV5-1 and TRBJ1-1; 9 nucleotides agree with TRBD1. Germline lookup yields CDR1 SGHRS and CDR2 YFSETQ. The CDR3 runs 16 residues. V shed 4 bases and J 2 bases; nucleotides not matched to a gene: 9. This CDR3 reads CASSEEYRGPNTEAFF. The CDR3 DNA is TGCGCCAGCAGCGAAGAATACAGGGGGCCTAACACTGAAGCTTTCTTT.

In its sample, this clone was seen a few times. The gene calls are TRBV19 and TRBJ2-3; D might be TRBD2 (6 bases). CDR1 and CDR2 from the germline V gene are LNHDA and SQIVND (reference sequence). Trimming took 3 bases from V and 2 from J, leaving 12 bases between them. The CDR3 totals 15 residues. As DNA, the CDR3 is TGTGCCAGTAGTATTACGGGGGTGAACACAGATACGCAGTATTTT. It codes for CASSITGVNTDTQYF.